The T cell receptor beta chain under discussion was sequenced for a study of OX40 agonist ivuxolimab in advanced cancers. Points from the study as a whole: At 0.1 to 3.0 mg/kg, clonal expansion of CD4+ and CD8+ blood T cells had occurred by week 6. Fewer expanded clones were found on average in CD4+ than in CD8+ T cells.

This CDR3 has 12 residues. Germline V gene lookup returns CDR1 MNHNY and CDR2 SVGAGI (reference sequence). Here immunoSEQ multiplex PCR was the method, and the copy in TCRdb shows in-frame clones only, minus some. In the table there are about 100,000 clones, roughly nine tenths of which are singletons. In its sample, this clone is medium-sized. What it binds is unknown. Relative to the germline gene, one junction end is altered; a read error may explain this. This receptor was identified in an adult with an advanced solid tumor such as melanoma, head and neck, liver or kidney cancer. V is TRBV6-6 and J is TRBJ2-7; TRBD2 matches 13 bases. The specimen comprised CD4+ or CD8+ T cells sorted from blood, sampled in a trial of the OX40 agonist ivuxolimab. CDR3 protein: CASSYGTSGTDF. CDR3 nucleotide sequence: TGTGCCAGCAGTTACGGGACTAGCGGGACGGACTTC.